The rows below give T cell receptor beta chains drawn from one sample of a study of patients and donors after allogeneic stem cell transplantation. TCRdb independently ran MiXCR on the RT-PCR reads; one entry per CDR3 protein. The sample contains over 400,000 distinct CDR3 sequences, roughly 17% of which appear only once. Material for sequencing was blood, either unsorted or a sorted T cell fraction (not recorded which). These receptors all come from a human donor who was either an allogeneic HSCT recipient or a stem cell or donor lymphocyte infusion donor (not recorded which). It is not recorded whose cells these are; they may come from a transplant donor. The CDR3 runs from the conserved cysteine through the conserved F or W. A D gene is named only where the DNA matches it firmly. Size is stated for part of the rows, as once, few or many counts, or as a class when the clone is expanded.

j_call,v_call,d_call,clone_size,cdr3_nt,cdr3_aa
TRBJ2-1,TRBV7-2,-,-,TGTGCCAGCAATCTCCAGTTCTTC,CASNLQFF
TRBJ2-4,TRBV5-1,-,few,TGCGCCAGCAGCTTATTAAGCCTAGGCAAAAACATTCAGTACTTC,CASSLLSLGKNIQYF
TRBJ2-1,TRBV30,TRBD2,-,TGTGCCCGAATAGCGGGAGGCTACAATGAGCAGTTCTTC,CARIAGGYNEQFF
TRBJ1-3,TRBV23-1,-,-,TGCGCCAGCAGATCCACTGATGAGCCGCGAGTCTCTGGAAACACCATATATTTT,CASRSTDEPRVSGNTIYF
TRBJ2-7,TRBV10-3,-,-,TGTGCCATCAGTATCCGGGACACCTACGAGCAGTACTTC,CAISIRDTYEQYF
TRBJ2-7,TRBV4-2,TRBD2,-,TGTGCCAGCAGCCGCGAAACCACTAGCGGGAGCTCCTACGAGCAGTACTTC,CASSRETTSGSSYEQYF
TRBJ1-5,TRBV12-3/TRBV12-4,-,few,TGTGCCAGCAGTTTAGCGCGAGGGCAGCCCCAGCATTTT,CASSLARGQPQHF
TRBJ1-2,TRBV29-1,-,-,TGCAGCGTCGGGGACTCCAGCTATGGCTACACCTTC,CSVGDSSYGYTF
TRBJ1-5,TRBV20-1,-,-,TGCAGTGCTAGAAGTTTGGACAATCAGCCCCAGCATTTT,CSARSLDNQPQHF
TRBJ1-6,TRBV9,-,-,TGTGCCAGCAGCGGTGGGACCGCGGCCAGTTCACCCCTCCACTTT,CASSGGTAASSPLHF
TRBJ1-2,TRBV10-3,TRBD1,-,TGTGCCATCAGCCCAGGACAGGGGAGGGCTAACTATGGCTACACCTTC,CAISPGQGRANYGYTF
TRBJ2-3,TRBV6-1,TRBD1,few,TGTGCCAGCAGGCGCGGGACAGGGGCGACAGATACGCAGTATTTT,CASRRGTGATDTQYF
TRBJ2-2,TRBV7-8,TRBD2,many,TGTGCCAGCAGCTTATTCGCTAGCGGGGGTACGAACACCGGGGAGCTGTTTTTT,CASSLFASGGTNTGELFF
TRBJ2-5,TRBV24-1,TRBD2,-,TGTGCCACCAGTGATTTGGGGGGGGACCAAGAGACCCAGTACTTC,CATSDLGGDQETQYF
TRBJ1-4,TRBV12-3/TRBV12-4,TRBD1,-,TGTGCCAGCAGTTTAAGACAGGGGGACCCCGGGGATGAAAAACTGTTTTTT,CASSLRQGDPGDEKLFF
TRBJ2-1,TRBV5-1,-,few,TGCGCCAGCAGCTTGCTCCCGGGACTTTACAATGAGCAGTTCTTC,CASSLLPGLYNEQFF
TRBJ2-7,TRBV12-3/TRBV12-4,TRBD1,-,TGTGCCAGCAGTGCGGACAGGGGCCCCTACGAGCAGTACTTC,CASSADRGPYEQYF
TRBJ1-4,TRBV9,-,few,TGTGCCAGCAGCGGGCAGGGGTTGAATGAAAAACTGTTTTTT,CASSGQGLNEKLFF
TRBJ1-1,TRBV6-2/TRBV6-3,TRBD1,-,TGTGCCAGCAGTTACACAAGAAGCAGGGGGAATAGAAACACTGAAGCTTTCTTT,CASSYTRSRGNRNTEAFF
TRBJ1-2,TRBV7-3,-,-,TGTGCCAGCAGCTTCGGGGGATTCGGAGGCTACACCTTC,CASSFGGFGGYTF
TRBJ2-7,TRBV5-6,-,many,TGTGCCAGCAGATTGTGGGGGGCCTCCTACGAGCAGTACTTC,CASRLWGASYEQYF
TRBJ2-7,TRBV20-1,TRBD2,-,TGCAGTGCTCCGCCCTATGGGGTAGCGGGGTACGAGCAGTACTTC,CSAPPYGVAGYEQYF
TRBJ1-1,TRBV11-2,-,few,TGTGCCAGCAGCACCACCGGGACGGACACTGAAGCTTTCTTT,CASSTTGTDTEAFF
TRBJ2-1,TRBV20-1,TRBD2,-,TGCAGTGCGCCGGGACTAGCGGACAGCTCCTACAATGAGCAGTTCTTC,CSAPGLADSSYNEQFF
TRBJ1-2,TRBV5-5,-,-,TGTGCCAGCAGCTTGGACAGAAAGGCTAACTATGGCTACACCTTC,CASSLDRKANYGYTF
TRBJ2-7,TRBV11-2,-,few,TGTGCCAGCAGCCCCCAGGGGGAGCAGTACTTC,CASSPQGEQYF
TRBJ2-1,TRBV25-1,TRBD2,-,TGTGCCAGCAGTGAATTCCGGACTAGCGGGGAGCAGTTCTTC,CASSEFRTSGEQFF
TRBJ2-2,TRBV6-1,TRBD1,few,TGTGCCAGCAGTCTCCGGACAGGGGGGTGGGTCGGGGAGCTGTTTTTT,CASSLRTGGWVGELFF
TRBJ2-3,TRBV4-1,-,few,TGCGCCAGCAGCCAAGATCCGAACCCCCCCACAGATACGCAGTATTTT,CASSQDPNPPTDTQYF
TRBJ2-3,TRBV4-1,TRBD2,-,TGCGCCAGCAGCCAAGATAACCCTTTAGCGGGGGGGCCGGTTTCAGATACGCAGTATTTT,CASSQDNPLAGGPVSDTQYF
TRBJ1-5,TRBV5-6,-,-,TGTGCCAGCAGCTTGGAGCAGGGTCCCACTCAGCCCCAGCATTTT,CASSLEQGPTQPQHF
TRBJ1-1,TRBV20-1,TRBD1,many,TGCAGTGCTAGAGAAGGGCAGGGGGGGACTGAAGCTTTCTTT,CSAREGQGGTEAFF
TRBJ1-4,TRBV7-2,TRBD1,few,TGTGCCAGCAGCTCGGACAGGGAAAAACTGTTTTTT,CASSSDREKLFF
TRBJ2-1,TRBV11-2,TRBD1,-,TGTGCCAGCAGCCCGACCTTCGACAGGGGCCTCAATGAGCAGTTCTTC,CASSPTFDRGLNEQFF
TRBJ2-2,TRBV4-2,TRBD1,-,TGTGCCAGCAGCCCGGGACAGGGTTGGCCCGGGGAGCTGTTTTTT,CASSPGQGWPGELFF
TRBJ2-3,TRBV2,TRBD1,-,TGTGCCAGCAGTCAGACAGGGGGCTTAGCCACAGATACGCAGTATTTT,CASSQTGGLATDTQYF
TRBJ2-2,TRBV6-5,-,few,TGTGCCAGCAGTTACTCCGTGGGGCACACTACCGGGGAGCTGTTTTTT,CASSYSVGHTTGELFF
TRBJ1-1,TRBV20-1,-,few,TGCAGTGCCAGAAGGACAGTGAACACTGAAGCTTTCTTT,CSARRTVNTEAFF
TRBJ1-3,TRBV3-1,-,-,TGTGCCAGCAGCCCCTTCGTAGGGGCGGGAAACACCATATATTTT,CASSPFVGAGNTIYF
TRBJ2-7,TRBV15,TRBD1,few,TGTGCCACCAGCAAGGACAGGGGCAGCTACGAGCAGTACTTC,CATSKDRGSYEQYF
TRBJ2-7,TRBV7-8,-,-,TGTGCCAGCAGCTTACCCCGGACTCGGGCTTACGAGCAGTACTTC,CASSLPRTRAYEQYF
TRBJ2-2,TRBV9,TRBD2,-,TGTGCCAGCAGCCCACACCTCGGGACTAGCGGGAGAACCGGGGAGCTGTTTTTT,CASSPHLGTSGRTGELFF
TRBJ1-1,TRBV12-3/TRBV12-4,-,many,TGTGCCAGCACCCCCGAAGTGGTTGACACCGTGAACACTGAAGCTTTCTTT,CASTPEVVDTVNTEAFF
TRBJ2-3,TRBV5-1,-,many,TGCGCCAGCAGCTTGGAAGGCACAGGGAACACAGATACGCAGTATTTT,CASSLEGTGNTDTQYF
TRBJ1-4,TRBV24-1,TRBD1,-,TGTGCCACCAGTGATTCCGGGACAGGGAGTGAAAAACTGTTTTTT,CATSDSGTGSEKLFF
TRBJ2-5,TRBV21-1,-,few,TGTGCCAGCAGCGGACGGGCTGGGGAGACCCAGTACTTC,CASSGRAGETQYF
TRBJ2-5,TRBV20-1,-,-,TGCAGTGCTCTCTACTTCAGGGGAGAGACCCAGTACTTC,CSALYFRGETQYF
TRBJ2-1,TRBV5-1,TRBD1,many,TGCGCCAGCAGCCTGTCCAGGGGGACCTACAATGAGCAGTTCTTC,CASSLSRGTYNEQFF
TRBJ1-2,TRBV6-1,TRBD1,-,TGTGCCAGCAGATTACGGACAGGGAACTATGGCTACACCTTC,CASRLRTGNYGYTF
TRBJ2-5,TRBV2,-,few,TGTGCCAGCAGTGAGGAGGGGGGCCTGTACCAAGAGACCCAGTACTTC,CASSEEGGLYQETQYF
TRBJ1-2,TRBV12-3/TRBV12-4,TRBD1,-,TGTGCCAGCAGACACCGGGACAGGGGAGGCTATGGCTACACCTTC,CASRHRDRGGYGYTF
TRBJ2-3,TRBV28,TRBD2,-,TGTGCCAGCAGTCCCCGACTAGCGGGGGCCTCTCCTCTAGGGACAGATACGCAGTATTTT,CASSPRLAGASPLGTDTQYF
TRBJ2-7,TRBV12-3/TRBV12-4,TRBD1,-,TGTGCCAGCAGGCGGACAGGGAAAAAGTACGAGCAGTACTTC,CASRRTGKKYEQYF
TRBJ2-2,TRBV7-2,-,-,TGTGCCAGCAGCTTAGCGAACCTTCCCGGGGAGCTGTTTTTT,CASSLANLPGELFF
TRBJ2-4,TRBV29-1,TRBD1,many,TGCAGCGTTGCCTACCGGGACAGGGGTTCGAACATTCAGTACTTC,CSVAYRDRGSNIQYF